This T cell receptor beta chain emerged from a study of cytomegalovirus exposure and HLA in healthy donors. Notes on the study in general: Cytomegalovirus-associated status was assigned to some 180 TCR beta chains. When analyzed later, a missense DCLRE1C variant was found to be linked to TCR beta V- and J-gene trimming.

Notes on this clone: Its specificity is not known.

Vbeta (60) and Jbeta (13) primers were used in the PCR. Sequencing used immunoSEQ multiplex PCR; TCRdb keeps in-frame clones, though not all of them. Its listing shows 100,000 to 150,000 clones. The TCR comes from a man aged 25-45 years in good health and CMV-seronegative. Sequenced sample: PBMCs.

Here the CDR3 reads CASSPRVFSNQPQHF. The CDR3 DNA reads as TGTGCCAGCAGTCCCAGGGTTTTTAGCAATCAGCCCCAGCATTTT. This chain joins TRBV5-8 and TRBJ1-5, with D possibly being TRBD1 (5 bases). Germline loops: CDR1 SGHTS, CDR2 YDEGEE. This CDR3 contains 15 residues. V lost 5 bases to trimming and J lost 0 bases, with 12 bases between them.